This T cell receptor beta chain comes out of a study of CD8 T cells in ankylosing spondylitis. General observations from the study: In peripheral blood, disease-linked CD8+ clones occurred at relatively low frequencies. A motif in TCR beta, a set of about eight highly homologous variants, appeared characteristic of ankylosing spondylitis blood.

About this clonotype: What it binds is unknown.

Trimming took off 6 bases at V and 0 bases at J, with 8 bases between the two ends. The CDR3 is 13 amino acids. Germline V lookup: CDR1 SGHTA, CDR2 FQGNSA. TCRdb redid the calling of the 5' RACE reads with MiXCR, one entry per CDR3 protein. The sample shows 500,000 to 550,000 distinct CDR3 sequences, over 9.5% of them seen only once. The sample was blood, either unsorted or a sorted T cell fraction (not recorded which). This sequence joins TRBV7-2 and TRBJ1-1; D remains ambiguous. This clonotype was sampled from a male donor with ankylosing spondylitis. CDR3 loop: CASSGNLNTEAFF. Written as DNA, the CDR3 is TGTGCCAGCAGTGGAAACTTGAACACTGAAGCTTTCTTT.